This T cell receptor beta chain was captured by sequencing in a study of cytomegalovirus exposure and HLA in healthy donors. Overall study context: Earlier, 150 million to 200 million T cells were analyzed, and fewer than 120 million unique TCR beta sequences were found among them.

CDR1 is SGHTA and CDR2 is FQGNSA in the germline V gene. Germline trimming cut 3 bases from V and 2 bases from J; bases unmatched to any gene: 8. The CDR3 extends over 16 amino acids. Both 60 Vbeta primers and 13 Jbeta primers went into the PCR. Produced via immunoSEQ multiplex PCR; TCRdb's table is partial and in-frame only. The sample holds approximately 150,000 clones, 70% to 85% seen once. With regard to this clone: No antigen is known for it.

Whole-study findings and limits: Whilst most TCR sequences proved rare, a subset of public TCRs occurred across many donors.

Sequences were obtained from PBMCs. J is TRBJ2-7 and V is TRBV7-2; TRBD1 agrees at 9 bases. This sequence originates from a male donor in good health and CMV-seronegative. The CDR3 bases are TGTGCCAGCAGCTTCACCGACAGGGGGTCTCCCTACGAGCAGTACTTC. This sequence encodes CASSFTDRGSPYEQYF.